This TCR beta chain was captured by sequencing in a study of beta chain features in type 1 diabetes. Study-wide context: Patients and healthy donors were similar in age, gender and cell yields.

This clone occurred a few times. Its matching antigen is unknown. Findings and limits, study-wide: Type 1 diabetes patients had TCRB CDR3s that were shorter (moderately but significantly so) in all four CD4+ subsets.

CDR1 is GTSNPN, CDR2 SVGIG, per germline (reference sequence). V was pared by 1 base and J by 5 bases, with 12 bases between. CDR3 length equals 14 residues. The isolated RNA, all of it, was reverse transcribed, so expressed TCRB transcripts were what got sequenced. For naive, central memory and regulatory T cell samples, reads averaged approximately 3.9 million. Clones were sequenced by immunoSEQ multiplex PCR, and TCRdb holds only the in-frame ones, with some missing. In the table there are under 450,000 clones, roughly 15% of which are singletons. This TCR derives from a woman aged 18-29 years in good health. V and J are TRBV30 and TRBJ1-5; the D gene is possibly TRBD1 (5 bases). The sequenced sample consisted of naive CD4+ T cells from blood. CDR3 residues: CAWSGDSSDQPQHF. CDR3 nucleotides: TGTGCCTGGAGTGGGGACTCCTCCGATCAGCCCCAGCATTTT.